This T cell receptor beta chain was found in a study of blood T cell repertoires in COVID-19. Study-level information: COVID-19 samples collected from the United States, Italy and Spain covered acute and convalescent phases. PBMCs, B-cell-depleted T cells, or T cells were the source of the cDNA or gDNA that made up the material.

In the authors' workflow: Estimation of nucleated cell counts was performed using reference gene primer amplification. Method: immunoSEQ multiplex PCR; TCRdb's copy keeps in-frame clones and lacks some. V and J calls and clone size are copied from that table; D and trimming were computed from the DNA. The table records fewer than 80,000 clones, around 87% of them present only once. Germline lookup yields CDR1 LNHDA and CDR2 SQIVND (reference sequence). Trimming left V 5 bases short and J 4 bases short, with 15 bases between. The length of the CDR3 is 16 residues. This receptor was identified in a man between 65 and 85 years old with acute or convalescent COVID-19. What was sequenced was peripheral blood. This chain uses TRBV19 with TRBJ2-6; no clear D gene. The DNA for the CDR3 is TGTGCCAGTAGTTCCGGTCCGAAATCGGGGGCCAACGTCCTGACTTTC. As protein: CASSSGPKSGANVLTF.